This T cell receptor beta chain was captured in a study of T cell repertoires in cytomegalovirus infection. Germline V gene sequence: CDR1 GTSNPN, CDR2 SVGIG (reference sequence). This CDR3 is built from 11 residues. The V end was cut by 6 bases, the J end by 4 bases, with 9 bases between. Via MiXCR, TCRdb re-called the reads, giving one row per CDR3 protein. The sample contains 560,000 or so distinct CDR3 sequences, approximately 16% of which appear only once. To note about this clonotype: Its antigen is not identified.

Study-level results: HLA-C-restricted CMV clonotypes gave the most frequent clonotype in two of eight donors. The study identified carriers of CMV plus the relevant HLA from cumulative public TCR beta family frequency.

The chain recombines TRBV30 with TRBJ1-2, with TRBD1 as a possible D gene (5 bases). The sequencing input was CD8+ T cells from PBMCs. The clonotype comes from a human donor in good health (CMV status not recorded). Some clones in this sample may be carry-over from other donors' samples. The CDR3 DNA sequence: TGTGCCTGTGCCGGGACCTATGGCTACACCTTC. Translating it yields CACAGTYGYTF.